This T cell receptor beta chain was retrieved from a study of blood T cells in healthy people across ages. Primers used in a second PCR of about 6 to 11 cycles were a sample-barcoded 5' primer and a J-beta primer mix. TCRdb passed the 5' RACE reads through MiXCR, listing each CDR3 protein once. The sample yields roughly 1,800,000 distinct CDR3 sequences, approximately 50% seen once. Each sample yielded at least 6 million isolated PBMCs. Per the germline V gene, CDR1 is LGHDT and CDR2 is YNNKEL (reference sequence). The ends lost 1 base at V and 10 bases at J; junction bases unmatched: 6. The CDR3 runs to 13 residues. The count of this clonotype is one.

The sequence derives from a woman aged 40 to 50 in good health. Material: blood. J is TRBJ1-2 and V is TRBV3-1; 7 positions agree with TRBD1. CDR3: CASSQVRTGAYTF. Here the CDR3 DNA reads TGTGCCAGCAGCCAAGTAAGGACAGGCGCCTACACCTTC. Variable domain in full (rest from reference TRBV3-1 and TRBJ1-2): DTAVSQTPKYLVTQMGNDKSIKCEQNLGHDTMYWYKQDSKKFLKIMFSYNNKELIINETVPNRFSPKSPDKAHLNLHINSLELGDSAVYFCASSQVRTGAYTFGSGTRLTVV.